This T cell receptor (beta chain) was observed in a study of blood T cell repertoires in COVID-19. At the level of the study: Acute and convalescent COVID-19 samples came from the United States, Italy and Spain. In each case, the material was cDNA or gDNA derived from T cells, B-cell-depleted T cells, or PBMCs.

Study processing details: The assay estimated nucleated cells by amplifying reference gene primers. Clones were read by immunoSEQ multiplex PCR, and TCRdb kept only the in-frame ones, dropping some. The D gene and trimming were derived from the DNA, and the V and J assignments and clone size from that table. This table holds about 140,000 clones, around 90% found once. The sample was peripheral blood. The TCR originated in an elderly woman with acute or convalescent COVID-19.

CDR3 bases: TGTGCCAGCTCATCTGGACTGGAAATGAACACTGAAGCTTTCTTT. Translation gives CASSSGLEMNTEAFF. The V call is TRBV18, the J call TRBJ1-1; D is unclear. The CDR3 is 15 residues long. Looked up from germline, CDR1 is KGHSH and CDR2 is LQKENI. Trimming cost V 5 bases and J 0 bases, with 13 bases left between them.